This TCR beta chain emerged from a study of response to subunit inactivated influenza vaccine. The table lists this clonotype with a few counts. Its antigen is undetermined. V lost 1 base to trimming and J lost 3 bases, with 10 bases between them. This CDR3 has 15 amino acids. The germline gives CDR1 SGHVS, CDR2 FQNEAQ. Study findings and constraints: A suggestion made by the authors is that each seasonal influenza vaccination recruits few new T cells.

MiXCR was run by TCRdb on the RT-PCR reads, yielding one entry per CDR3 protein. Of fewer than 250,000 distinct CDR3 sequences listed, around an eighth are singletons. Material: CD8+ T cells sorted from PBMCs, obtained more than 4 days after vaccination. The chain combines TRBV7-8 with TRBJ1-5, with unresolved D. The source is a man over 45 who received an inactivated influenza vaccine. The CDR3 is CASSLVSRPNQPQHF. Written as DNA, the CDR3 is TGTGCCAGCAGCTTAGTCAGCCGGCCCAATCAGCCCCAGCATTTT.